A single sample gave rise to the 5 T cell receptor beta chains below, sequenced in a study of shared clonotypes between healthy human individuals. CD8 cells regarded as naive lacked CD45RO, were positively chosen for CCR7, and omitted terminally differentiated effector memory CD45RA+ cells. Assay: immunoSEQ multiplex PCR; the TCRdb copy retains only in-frame clones and omits some. The sample records around 2,000,000 clones, about 95% being singletons. The sequenced sample was naive CD8+ T cells sorted from blood. The receptors were sampled from a man aged 18 to 30 in good health.

CDR3 DNA: TGTGCCAGCAGTGTGCTAGCGGGAGGGCCTGGGCTGTTTTTT. Translated, it gives CASSVLAGGPGLFF. The chain employs TRBV27 and TRBJ2-2, with 12 bases matching TRBD2. V trimming: 5 bases; J trimming: 13 bases; junction bases outside the gene matches: 8. Germline lookup yields CDR1 MNHEY and CDR2 SMNVEV (reference sequence). CDR3 length: 14 residues.

The rearrangement joins TRBV7-3 to TRBJ2-1; D ambiguous. V lost 0 bases to trimming and J lost 9 bases, with 3 bases between them. Germline loops: CDR1 SGHTA, CDR2 FQGTGA. CDR3 length: 11 residues. CDR3 protein: CASSLTGEQFF. CDR3 nucleotides: TGTGCCAGCAGCTTAACTGGTGAGCAGTTCTTC. The full variable domain, with the rest looked up from reference TRBV7-3 and TRBJ2-1, is GAGVSQTPSNKVTEKGKYVELRCDPISGHTALYWYRQSLGQGPEFLIYFQGTGAADDSGLPNDRFFAVRPEGSVSTLKIQRTERGDSAVYLCASSLTGEQFFGPGTRLTVL.

This clone was detected only once. V usage is TRBV11-2 and J usage is TRBJ1-1; no firm D call. The CDR3 is made up of 12 amino acids. V was shortened by 7 bases and J by 4 bases, with 10 bases between the two germline ends. Per germline, CDR1 SGHAT and CDR2 FQNNGV. The CDR3 DNA is TGTGCCAGCACCCCTACCGGCACTGAAGCTTTCTTT. This translates into CASTPTGTEAFF.

This clone was found once. This sequence joins TRBV5-1 and TRBJ2-3, with D possibly being TRBD2 (5 bases). This CDR3 spans 15 amino acids. Germline CDR1 SGHRS, CDR2 YFSETQ. V was shortened by 1 base and J by 0 bases, with 9 bases between the two germline ends. CDR3 nucleotides: TGCGCCAGCAGCTTGACGAGGGCAAGCACAGATACGCAGTATTTT. Translated, it gives CASSLTRASTDTQYF.

The chain recombines TRBV7-9 with TRBJ1-1, with unresolved D. This CDR3 comprises 13 residues. Per germline, CDR1 SEHNR and CDR2 FQNEAQ (reference sequence). With 6 bases removed from V and 1 base from J, the gap between germline ends came to 9 bases. The CDR3 loop reads CASRELGNTEAFF. In nucleotides, the CDR3 is TGTGCCAGCAGAGAACTGGGGAACACTGAAGCTTTCTTT.